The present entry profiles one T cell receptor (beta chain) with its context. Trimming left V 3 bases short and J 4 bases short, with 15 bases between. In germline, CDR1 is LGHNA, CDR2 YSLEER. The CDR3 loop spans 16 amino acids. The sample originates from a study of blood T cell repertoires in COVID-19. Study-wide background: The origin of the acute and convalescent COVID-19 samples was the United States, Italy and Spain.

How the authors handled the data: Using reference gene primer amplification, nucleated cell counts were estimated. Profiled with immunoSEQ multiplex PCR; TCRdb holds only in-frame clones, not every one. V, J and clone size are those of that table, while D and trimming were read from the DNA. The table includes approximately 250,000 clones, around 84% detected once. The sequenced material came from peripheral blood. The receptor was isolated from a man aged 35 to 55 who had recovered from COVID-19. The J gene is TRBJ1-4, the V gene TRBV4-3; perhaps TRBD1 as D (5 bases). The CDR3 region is CASSQSPRALNEKLFF. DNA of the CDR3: TGCGCCAGCAGCCAGAGCCCCAGGGCCCTTAATGAAAAACTGTTTTTT.